This TCR beta chain was captured in a study of immune heterogeneity within non-small cell lung tumors. Whole-study context: Histology included several squamous cell carcinomas, under 11 non-squamous carcinomas and 1 unspecified tumor. Overall study results and limits: Within each patient, tumor sites shared identical dominant CDR3 beta clonotypes and also held site-unique high-frequency clones. Clonality of local T cells correlated moderately but significantly with local tumor mutational burden (R 0.3 to 0.4).

Multiplex PCR (32 V and 13 J primers) was used to amplify the TCR beta CDR3. One entry per CDR3 protein results from TCRdb running MiXCR on the multiplex PCR reads. The repertoire consists of 14,000 or so distinct CDR3 sequences, with around 28% occurring once and the leading ten covering less than 4.5%. This clonotype was seen only a few times. The antigen remains unidentified. Compared with germline, one end of the junction differs, possibly owing to a read error. The germline gives CDR1 LGHDT, CDR2 YNNKEL (reference sequence). CDR3 length: 16 amino acids. Template input, which was bulk tumor genomic DNA, totaled roughly 540 ng per sample. Several far-apart biopsies were taken per primary tumor during surgery. Patients underwent curative surgery for untreated, newly diagnosed non-small cell lung cancer.

This chain uses TRBV3-1 with TRBJ1-2, with D tentatively TRBD1 (5 bases). The sample was lung tumor tissue. The TCR sequence derives from a middle-aged man with non-small cell lung cancer. This chain's CDR3 is CASIQDAAGRSYGYTF. The CDR3 bases are TGTGCCAGCATCCAAGATGCGGCAGGGAGGTCGTATGGCTACACCTTC.